Listed below are T cell receptor beta chains from one sample, sequenced in a study of T-cell reconstitution after alpha-beta-depleted transplantation in children. TCRdb reanalysed the PCR reads using MiXCR and keeps one entry per CDR3 protein. The sample has approximately 520,000 distinct CDR3 sequences; 30% to 35% are singletons. The sequences come from PBMCs from the stem cell graft donor, collected from the stem cell graft. These TCRs come from a human donor who donated a stem cell graft to a child with aplastic anemia. CDR3s include the opening cysteine and the closing phenylalanine or tryptophan. D genes are given only for firm matches. Only part of the rows carry a size: once, few, many, or a class if the clone is expanded.

>TRBD2|.|TRBV7-9|TRBJ2-2
CASSVASGKNTGELFF
TGTGCCAGCAGCGTAGCTAGCGGAAAAAACACCGGGGAGCTGTTTTTT
>.|.|TRBV6-2/TRBV6-3|TRBJ1-4
CASRPGDEKLFF
TGTGCCAGCAGACCCGGGGATGAAAAACTGTTTTTT
>.|.|TRBV7-3|TRBJ2-1
CASSLRTGSSYNEQFF
TGTGCCAGCAGCTTACGAACGGGAAGCTCCTACAATGAGCAGTTCTTC
>TRBD2|few|TRBV27|TRBJ2-7
CASSAGLAGVSEQYF
TGTGCCAGCAGTGCGGGACTAGCGGGAGTATCCGAGCAGTACTTC
>TRBD1|.|TRBV6-1|TRBJ2-5
CASTKDRPQETQYF
TGTGCCAGCACAAAGGACAGGCCCCAAGAGACCCAGTACTTC
>TRBD2|few|TRBV9|TRBJ2-1
CASSPGLDNYNEQFF
TGTGCCAGCAGTCCCGGACTAGACAACTACAATGAGCAGTTCTTC
>.|few|TRBV29-1|TRBJ2-7
CSATSHYEQYF
TGCAGCGCCACGTCTCACTACGAGCAGTACTTC
>.|few|TRBV7-8|TRBJ2-1
CASSRARGSQYNEQFF
TGTGCCAGCAGCCGGGCTAGGGGGTCCCAATACAATGAGCAGTTCTTC
>TRBD1|few|TRBV5-6|TRBJ1-5
CASSLALDRREPQHF
TGTGCCAGCAGCTTGGCCTTGGACAGGCGCGAGCCCCAGCATTTT
>TRBD2|.|TRBV13|TRBJ2-1
CASSQVAGPAYNEQFF
TGTGCCAGCAGCCAAGTAGCGGGACCTGCCTACAATGAGCAGTTCTTC
>TRBD1|.|TRBV14|TRBJ1-4
CASSHLGTGGGKLFF
TGTGCCAGCAGCCACCTCGGGACAGGGGGCGGTAAACTGTTTTTT
>.|few|TRBV4-3|TRBJ2-1
CASSQDLAAQNEQFF
TGCGCCAGCAGCCAAGACCTGGCAGCCCAAAATGAGCAGTTCTTC
>TRBD2|.|TRBV5-5|TRBJ2-1
CASSPELAGGYNEQFF
TGTGCCAGCAGCCCTGAACTAGCGGGAGGCTACAATGAGCAGTTCTTC
>TRBD1|.|TRBV7-9|TRBJ2-7
CASSPLGQGEEQYF
TGTGCCAGCAGCCCCCTGGGACAGGGAGAGGAGCAGTACTTC
>TRBD1|.|TRBV27|TRBJ2-1
CASSPRDRGLGEQFF
TGTGCCAGCAGTCCTCGAGACAGGGGCTTGGGTGAGCAGTTCTTC
>TRBD2|many|TRBV6-5|TRBJ2-5
CASSYSGTGGSETQYF
TGTGCCAGCAGTTACTCGGGGACGGGAGGTTCGGAGACCCAGTACTTC
>.|.|TRBV24-1|TRBJ1-1
CATRKEYNTEAFF
TGTGCCACCAGGAAAGAATATAACACTGAAGCTTTCTTT
>.|few|TRBV5-1|TRBJ1-1
CASSPGGPGAEAFF
TGCGCCAGCAGCCCTGGTGGTCCGGGGGCAGAAGCTTTCTTT
>TRBD1|few|TRBV5-1|TRBJ2-5
CASSALEQGVQETQYF
TGCGCCAGCAGCGCCCTAGAACAGGGGGTGCAAGAGACCCAGTACTTC
>.|.|TRBV27|TRBJ1-2
CASSLAKGGNYGYTF
TGTGCCAGCAGTTTGGCTAAAGGAGGCAACTATGGCTACACCTTC
>.|once|TRBV18|TRBJ1-5
CASSSMDGSNQPQHF
TGTGCCAGCTCAAGCATGGACGGTAGCAATCAGCCCCAGCATTTT
>.|.|TRBV10-3|TRBJ1-1
CAISEWDMNTEAFF
TGTGCCATCAGTGAGTGGGACATGAACACTGAAGCTTTCTTT
>TRBD1|.|TRBV4-3|TRBJ1-1
CASSQDRVGDTEAFF
TGCGCCAGCAGCCAGGACAGGGTGGGGGACACTGAAGCTTTCTTT